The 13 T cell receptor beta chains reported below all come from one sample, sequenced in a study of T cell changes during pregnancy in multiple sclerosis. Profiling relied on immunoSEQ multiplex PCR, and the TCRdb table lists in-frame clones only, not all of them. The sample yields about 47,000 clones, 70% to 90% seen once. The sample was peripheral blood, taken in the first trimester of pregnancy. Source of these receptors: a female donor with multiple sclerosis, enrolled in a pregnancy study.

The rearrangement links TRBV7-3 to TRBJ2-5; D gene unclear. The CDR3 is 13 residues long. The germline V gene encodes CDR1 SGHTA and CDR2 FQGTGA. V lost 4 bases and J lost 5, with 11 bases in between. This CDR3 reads CASSSAARETQYF. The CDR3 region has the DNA TGTGCCAGCAGCTCTGCCGCCCGGGAGACCCAGTACTTC.

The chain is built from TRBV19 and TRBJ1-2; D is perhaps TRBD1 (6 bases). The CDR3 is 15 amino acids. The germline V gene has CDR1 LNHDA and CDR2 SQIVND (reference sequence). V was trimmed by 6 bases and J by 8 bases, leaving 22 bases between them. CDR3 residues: CASSQTGSRSWGYTF. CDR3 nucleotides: TGTGCCAGTAGCCAGACAGGCTCCCGGTCATGGGGCTACACCTTC.

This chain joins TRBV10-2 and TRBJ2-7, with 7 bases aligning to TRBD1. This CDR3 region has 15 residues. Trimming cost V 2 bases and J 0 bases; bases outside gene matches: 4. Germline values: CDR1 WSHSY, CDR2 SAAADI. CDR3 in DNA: TGCGCCAGCAGTGAGAGACAGGGAAGCTCCTACGAGCAGTACTTC. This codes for CASSERQGSSYEQYF.

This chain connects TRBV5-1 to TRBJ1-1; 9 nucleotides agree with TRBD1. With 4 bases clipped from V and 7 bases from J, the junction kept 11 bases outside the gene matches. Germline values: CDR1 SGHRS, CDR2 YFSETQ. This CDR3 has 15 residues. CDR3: CASSGGTGIPLEAFF. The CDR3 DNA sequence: TGCGCCAGCAGCGGGGGGACAGGGATCCCCCTTGAAGCTTTCTTT.

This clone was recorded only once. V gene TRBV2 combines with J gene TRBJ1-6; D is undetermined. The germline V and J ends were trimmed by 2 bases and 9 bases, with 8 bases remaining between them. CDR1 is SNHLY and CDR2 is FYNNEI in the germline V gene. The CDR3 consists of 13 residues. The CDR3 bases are TGTGCCAGCAGTGAAACGGGTCTTTCACCCCTCCACTTT. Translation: CASSETGLSPLHF.

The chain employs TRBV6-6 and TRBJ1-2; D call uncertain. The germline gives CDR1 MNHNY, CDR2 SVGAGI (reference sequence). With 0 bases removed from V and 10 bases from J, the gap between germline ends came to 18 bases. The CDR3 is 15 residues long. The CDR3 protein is CASSYSFTPRGIYTF. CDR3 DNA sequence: TGTGCCAGCAGTTACTCGTTTACTCCACGGGGAATCTACACCTTC.

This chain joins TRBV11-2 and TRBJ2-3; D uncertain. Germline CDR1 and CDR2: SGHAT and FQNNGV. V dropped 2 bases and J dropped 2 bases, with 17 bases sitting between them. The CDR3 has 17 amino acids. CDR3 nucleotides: TGTGCCAGCAGCTTAACGCCCGGTGTCAAGTACACAGATACGCAGTATTTT. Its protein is CASSLTPGVKYTDTQYF. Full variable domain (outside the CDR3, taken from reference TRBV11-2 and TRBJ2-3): EAGVAQSPRYKIIEKRQSVAFWCNPISGHATLYWYQQILGQGPKLLIQFQNNGVVDDSQLPKDRFSAERLKGVDSTLKIQPAKLEDSAVYLCASSLTPGVKYTDTQYFGPGTRLTVL.

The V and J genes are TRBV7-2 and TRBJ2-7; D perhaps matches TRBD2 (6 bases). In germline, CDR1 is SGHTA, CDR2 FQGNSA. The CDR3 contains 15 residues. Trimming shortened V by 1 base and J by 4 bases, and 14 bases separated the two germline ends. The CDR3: CASSLVRGNQYEQYF. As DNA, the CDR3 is TGTGCCAGCAGCTTAGTTCGGGGGAACCAATACGAGCAGTACTTC.

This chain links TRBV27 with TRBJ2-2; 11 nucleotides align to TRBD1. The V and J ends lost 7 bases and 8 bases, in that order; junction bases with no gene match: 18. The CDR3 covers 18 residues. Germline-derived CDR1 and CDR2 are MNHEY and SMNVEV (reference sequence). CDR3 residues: CASTPFLSDRGLAGELFF. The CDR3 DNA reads TGTGCCAGCACCCCGTTTTTATCGGACAGGGGGCTGGCGGGGGAGCTGTTTTTT.

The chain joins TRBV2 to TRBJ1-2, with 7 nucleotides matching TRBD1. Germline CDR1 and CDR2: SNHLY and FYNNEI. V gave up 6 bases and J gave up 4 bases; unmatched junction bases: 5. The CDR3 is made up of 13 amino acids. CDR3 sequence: CASRSGTVYGYTF. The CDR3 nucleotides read TGTGCCAGCAGGTCCGGGACAGTCTATGGCTACACCTTC.

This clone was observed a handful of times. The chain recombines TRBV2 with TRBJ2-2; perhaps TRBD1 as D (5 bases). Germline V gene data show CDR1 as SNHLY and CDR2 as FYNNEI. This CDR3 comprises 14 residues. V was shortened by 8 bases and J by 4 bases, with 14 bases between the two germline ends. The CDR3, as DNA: TGTGCCAGCTGGGGCCGTACCCCCACCGGGGAGCTGTTTTTT. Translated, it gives CASWGRTPTGELFF.

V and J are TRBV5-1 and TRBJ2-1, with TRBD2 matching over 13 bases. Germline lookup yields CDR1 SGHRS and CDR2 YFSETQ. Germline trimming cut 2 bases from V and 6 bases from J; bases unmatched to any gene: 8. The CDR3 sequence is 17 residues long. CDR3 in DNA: TGCGCCAGCAGCTTAAGACTAGCGGGGGGCCGGCGCAATGAGCAGTTCTTC. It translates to CASSLRLAGGRRNEQFF.

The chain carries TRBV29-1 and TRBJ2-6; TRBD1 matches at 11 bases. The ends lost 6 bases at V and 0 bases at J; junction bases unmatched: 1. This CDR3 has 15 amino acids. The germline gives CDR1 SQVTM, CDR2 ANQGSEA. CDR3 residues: CSVGTGGSGANVLTF. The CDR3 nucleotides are TGCAGCGTGGGGACAGGGGGCTCTGGGGCCAACGTCCTGACTTTC.